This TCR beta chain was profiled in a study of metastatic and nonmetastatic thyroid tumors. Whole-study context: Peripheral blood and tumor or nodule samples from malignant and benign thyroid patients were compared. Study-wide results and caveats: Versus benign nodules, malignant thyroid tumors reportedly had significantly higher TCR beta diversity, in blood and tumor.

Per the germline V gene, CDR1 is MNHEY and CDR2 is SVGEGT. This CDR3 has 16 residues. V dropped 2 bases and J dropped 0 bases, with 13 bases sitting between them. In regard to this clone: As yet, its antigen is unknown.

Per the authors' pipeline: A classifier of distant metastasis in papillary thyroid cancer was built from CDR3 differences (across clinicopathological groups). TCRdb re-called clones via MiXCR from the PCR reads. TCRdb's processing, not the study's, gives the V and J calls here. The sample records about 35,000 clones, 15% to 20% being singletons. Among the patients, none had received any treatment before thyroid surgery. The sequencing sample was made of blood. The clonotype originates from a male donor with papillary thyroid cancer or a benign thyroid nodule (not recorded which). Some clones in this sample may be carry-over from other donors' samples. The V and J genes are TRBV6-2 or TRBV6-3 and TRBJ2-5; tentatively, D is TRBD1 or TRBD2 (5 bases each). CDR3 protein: CASSYRAGRNQETQYF. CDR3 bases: TGTGCCAGCAGTTACCGGGCAGGGAGAAACCAAGAGACCCAGTACTTC.